This entry lists 10 T cell receptor beta chains sequenced from one sample in a study of cytomegalovirus exposure and HLA in healthy donors. Primers for the PCR totalled 60 Vbeta and 13 Jbeta. TCRdb keeps only in-frame clones here, not all; method: immunoSEQ multiplex PCR. Of roughly 100,000 clones in the sample, roughly three quarters were seen once. Input material: PBMCs. These TCRs come from a man in his forties in good health and CMV-seronegative.

This chain uses TRBV5-1 with TRBJ2-7; TRBD1 agrees at 8 bases. Germline CDR1 SGHRS, CDR2 YFSETQ. The CDR3 contains 14 residues. V shed 0 bases, J shed 2 bases, and the junction held 1 base outside the gene matches. The CDR3 is CASSLGDRPYEQYF. As DNA, the CDR3 is TGCGCCAGCAGCTTGGGGGACAGGCCCTACGAGCAGTACTTC.

V is TRBV19 and J is TRBJ2-7, with 8 positions matching TRBD2. V lost 3 bases and J lost 4; bases outside the gene matches: 11. This CDR3 is built from 16 residues. In germline, CDR1 is LNHDA, CDR2 SQIVND (reference sequence). The CDR3, as DNA: TGTGCCAGTAGTATCCGGACTAGCTATGAGTCGTACGAGCAGTACTTC. As protein: CASSIRTSYESYEQYF.

The rearrangement uses TRBV4-2 and TRBJ2-2; 7 positions match TRBD2. V lost 0 bases and J lost 4; bases outside the gene matches: 2. The length of the CDR3 is 15 residues. In germline, CDR1 is LGHNA, CDR2 YNFKEQ. This CDR3 is CASSQELASTGELFF. CDR3 DNA: TGTGCCAGCAGCCAAGAACTAGCGAGCACCGGGGAGCTGTTTTTT.

CDR3: CASSDIIAGVGNNEQFF. As DNA, the CDR3 is TGTGCCAGCAGTGATATTATAGCGGGAGTCGGTAACAATGAGCAGTTCTTC. The genes are TRBV25-1 and TRBJ2-1; TRBD2 agrees at 9 bases. The CDR3 runs to 17 residues. Germline V lookup: CDR1 MGHDK, CDR2 SYGVNS. J gave up 5 bases and V 3 bases, and 11 bases lay outside the gene matches.

The V and J genes are TRBV10-3 and TRBJ1-2, with D unresolved. Germline lookup yields CDR1 ENHRY and CDR2 SYGVKD. The CDR3 loop spans 13 amino acids. Trimming pared 7 bases from V and 6 bases from J, leaving 15 bases between. The CDR3, as DNA: TGTGCCATCACCCTAGACCAGTTCGATGGCTACACCTTC. Encoded protein: CAITLDQFDGYTF.

This clone was seen a single time. The chain employs TRBV29-1 and TRBJ2-5, with D uncertain. The CDR3 contains 10 residues. Germline V gene lookup returns CDR1 SQVTM and CDR2 ANQGSEA. The germline V and J ends were trimmed by 8 bases and 7 bases, with 11 bases remaining between them. CDR3 nucleotide sequence: TGCAGCTCCTACTTTGGGACCCAGTACTTC. It codes for CSSYFGTQYF. The whole variable domain, remainder taken from reference TRBV29-1 and TRBJ2-5, is SAVISQKPSRDICQRGTSLTIQCQVDSQVTMMFWYRQQPGQSLTLIATANQGSEATYESGFVIDKFPISRPNLTFSTLTVSNMSPEDSSIYLCSSYFGTQYFGPGTRLLVL.

This clone turned up a few times. This chain's CDR3 is CSAGTGGAYEQYF. Here the CDR3 DNA reads TGCAGCGCTGGGACAGGGGGAGCCTACGAGCAGTACTTC. J is TRBJ2-7 and V is TRBV29-1; TRBD1 matches 11 bases. In germline, CDR1 is SQVTM, CDR2 ANQGSEA. CDR3 size: 13 residues. The V and J ends lost 7 bases and 2 bases, in that order; junction bases with no gene match: 4.

This clone was seen just once. V and J are TRBV23-1 and TRBJ1-4; TRBD1 is a possible D gene (5 bases). TRBV23-1 is given ORF status, its function remaining uncertain. Trimming removed 2 bases at V and 10 bases at J, with 11 bases between. This CDR3 region has 13 residues. The CDR3 here is CASSQGGAGKLFF. The DNA of the CDR3 is TGCGCCAGCAGTCAAGGCGGGGCCGGAAAACTGTTTTTT.

The CDR3 sequence: CASSQDPGLNAYEQYF. The CDR3 nucleotides read TGCGCCAGCAGCCAAGATCCGGGACTAAACGCCTACGAGCAGTACTTC. The V gene is TRBV4-1, the J gene TRBJ2-7; 7 positions agree with TRBD2. Looked up from germline, CDR1 is MGHRA and CDR2 is YSYEKL. The J segment lost 2 bases and the V segment lost 0 bases, leaving 7 bases of the junction unmatched. This CDR3 is 16 amino acids long.

CDR3 amino acids: CASRRTDRGGDIQYF. The CDR3 DNA reads TGTGCCAGCCGCCGGACTGACCGGGGGGGGGACATTCAGTACTTC. The chain recombines TRBV2 with TRBJ2-4, with 8 bases identical to TRBD2. The germline gives CDR1 SNHLY, CDR2 FYNNEI. This CDR3 contains 15 residues. V shed 8 bases and J 8 bases; nucleotides not matched to a gene: 14.